What follows are 10 T cell receptor beta chains derived from one specimen sequenced in a study of PD-1 and CTLA-4 blockade in melanoma. Profiling relied on immunoSEQ multiplex PCR, and the TCRdb table lists in-frame clones only, not all of them. The data hold about 16,000 clones, with around 70% observed a single time. Specimen: CD8+ T cells from peripheral blood, collected from a patient given anti-PD-1 treatment. These receptor sequences come from a human donor with melanoma.

This chain joins TRBV18 and TRBJ1-4; D possibly corresponds to TRBD1 (5 bases). With 3 bases removed from V and 7 bases from J, the gap between germline ends came to 12 bases. This CDR3 is 14 amino acids long. The germline gives CDR1 KGHSH, CDR2 LQKENI. In DNA, the CDR3 is TGTGCCAGCTCACCCCCGCAGGGCGCTGAAAAACTGTTTTTT. Translation gives CASSPPQGAEKLFF.

The sample holds one count of this clone. V gene TRBV6-5 combines with J gene TRBJ2-3, with unresolved D. V dropped 10 bases and J dropped 3 bases, with 11 bases sitting between them. This CDR3 region has 12 residues. CDR1 and CDR2 (germline): MNHEY, SVGAGI. The CDR3 bases are TGTGCCACCCAGGACGTTACAGATACGCAGTATTTT. Residues: CATQDVTDTQYF.

The chain has TRBV5-6 and TRBJ2-3; no firm D call. CDR1 and CDR2 (germline): SGHDT, YYEEEE. Trimming removed 4 bases from V and 6 bases from J, with 9 bases in between. The CDR3 runs 12 residues. The CDR3 DNA follows: TGTGCCAGCAGCCCCCGGCGGGATACGCAGTATTTT. This sequence encodes CASSPRRDTQYF. Full variable domain (rest looked up from reference TRBV5-6 and TRBJ2-3): DAGVTQSPTHLIKTRGQQVTLRCSPKSGHDTVSWYQQALGQGPQFIFQYYEEEERQRGNFPDRFSGHQFPNYSSELNVNALLLGDSALYLCASSPRRDTQYFGPGTRLTVL.

The gene calls are TRBV7-6 and TRBJ2-7; no clear D gene. V dropped 5 bases and J dropped 0 bases, with 14 bases sitting between them. Germline V CDR1 and CDR2: SGHVS, FNYEAQ. This CDR3 is 15 amino acids long. The DNA of the CDR3 is TGTGCCAGCAGCGAATTCTATACCACCTCCTACGAGCAGTACTTC. This codes for CASSEFYTTSYEQYF.

V usage is TRBV28 and J usage is TRBJ2-3; D call uncertain. The germline CDR1 and CDR2 sequences are MDHEN and SYDVKM. This CDR3 has 14 amino acids. Trimming took off 3 bases at V and 0 bases at J, with 7 bases between the two ends. The CDR3 reads CASSLDGSTDTQYF. CDR3 DNA sequence: TGTGCCAGCAGTTTGGACGGGAGCACAGATACGCAGTATTTT. The full variable domain, rest sourced from reference TRBV28 and TRBJ2-3, is DVKVTQSSRYLVKRTGEKVFLECVQDMDHENMFWYRQDPGLGLRLIYFSYDVKMKEKGDIPEGYSVSREKKERFSLILESASTNQTSMYLCASSLDGSTDTQYFGPGTRLTVL.

The chain uses TRBV27 and TRBJ1-1; D may be TRBD1 (6 bases). The V gene's germline CDR1 is MNHEY and CDR2 SMNVEV (reference sequence). With 2 bases removed from V and 7 bases from J, the gap between germline ends came to 14 bases. The CDR3 is 14 residues long. The chain's CDR3 is CASSLIGGGGEAFF. CDR3 DNA: TGTGCCAGCAGTTTAATTGGGGGCGGAGGTGAAGCTTTCTTT.

The chain links TRBV7-8 to TRBJ1-5; D is uncertain. With 2 bases removed from V and 7 bases from J, the gap between germline ends came to 18 bases. The CDR3 contains 16 residues. Germline V gene data show CDR1 as SGHVS and CDR2 as FQNEAQ. CDR3 DNA: TGTGCCAGCAGCTTAATGGGTACGGCCCTCGTGCAGCCCCAGCATTTT. This translates into CASSLMGTALVQPQHF.

The chain is built from TRBV27 and TRBJ2-4; 11 bases map to TRBD2. Germline trimming cut 6 bases from V and 6 bases from J; bases unmatched to any gene: 1. CDR3 size: 13 residues. CDR1 and CDR2 from the germline V gene are MNHEY and SMNVEV (reference sequence). CDR3 DNA sequence: TGTGCCAGCAGCGGGACTAGCGGAAACATTCAGTACTTC. Residues: CASSGTSGNIQYF.

V is TRBV15 and J is TRBJ1-1; possible D gene TRBD1, 6 bases. CDR1 and CDR2 (germline): LNHNV, YYDKDF (reference sequence). Trimming pared 8 bases from V and 1 base from J, leaving 8 bases between. The CDR3 extends over 12 amino acids. As DNA, the CDR3 is TGTGCCACCCGAGGGGGGAACACTGAAGCTTTCTTT. This translates into CATRGGNTEAFF.

This chain connects TRBV7-9 to TRBJ2-7, with D perhaps matching TRBD1 (6 bases). Trimming stripped 2 bases from V and 3 bases from J, with 14 bases between. In germline, CDR1 is SEHNR, CDR2 FQNEAQ (reference sequence). The CDR3 runs 15 residues. The CDR3 DNA sequence: TGTGCCAGCAGCTTACCGGACAGACCCATCTACGAGCAGTACTTC. Translation: CASSLPDRPIYEQYF.